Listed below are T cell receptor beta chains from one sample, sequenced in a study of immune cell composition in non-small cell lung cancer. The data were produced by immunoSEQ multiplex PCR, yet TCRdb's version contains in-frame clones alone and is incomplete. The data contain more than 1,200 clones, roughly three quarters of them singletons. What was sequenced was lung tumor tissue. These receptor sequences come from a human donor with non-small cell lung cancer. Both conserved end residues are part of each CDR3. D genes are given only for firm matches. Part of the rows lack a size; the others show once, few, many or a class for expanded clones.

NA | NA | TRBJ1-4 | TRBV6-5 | TGTGCCAGCAGTTTCAGGGGATCTGGTGAAAAACTGTTTTTT | CASSFRGSGEKLFF
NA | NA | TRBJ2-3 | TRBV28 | TGTGCCAGCACCTCCGCAGAGGGGGCAGATACGCAGTATTTT | CASTSAEGADTQYF
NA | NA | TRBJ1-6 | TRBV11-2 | TGTGCCAGCAGCTGGGGGCCGGAAAGCAATAATTCACCCCTCCACTTT | CASSWGPESNNSPLHF
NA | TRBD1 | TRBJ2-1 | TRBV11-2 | TGTGCCAGCAGCCCTCGACAGGGGCCCCTCCAAGTAAACGAGCAGTTCTTC | CASSPRQGPLQVNEQFF
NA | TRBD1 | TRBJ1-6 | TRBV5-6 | TGTGCCAGCAGCTTGGAAACAGGGGGAAATTCACCCCTCCACTTT | CASSLETGGNSPLHF
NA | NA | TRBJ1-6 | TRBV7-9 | TGTGCCAGCAGCTTAGGGGACAAGAATTCACCCCTCCACTTT | CASSLGDKNSPLHF
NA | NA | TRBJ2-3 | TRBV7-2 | TGTGCCAGCAGCTTGGTTAGCGGACCCTCCACAGATACGCAGTATTTT | CASSLVSGPSTDTQYF
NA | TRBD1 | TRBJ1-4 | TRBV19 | TGTGCCAGTAGTATCTTGGCAGGGGGCGTTCAAAAACTGTTTTTT | CASSILAGGVQKLFF
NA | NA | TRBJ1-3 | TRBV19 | TGTGCCAGTAGTCCGGTGGGAAACACCATATATTTT | CASSPVGNTIYF
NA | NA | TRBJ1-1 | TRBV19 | TGTGCCAGTAGCCGAGGAGGAGGGTTGCGCACTGAAGCTTTCTTT | CASSRGGGLRTEAFF
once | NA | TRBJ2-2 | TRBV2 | TGTGCCAGCAGTGCCGCCAGGGCGAACACCGGGGAGCTGTTTTTT | CASSAARANTGELFF
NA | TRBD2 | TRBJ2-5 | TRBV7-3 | TGTGCCAGCAGTGTGACGGGGGGGGAGACCCAGTACTTC | CASSVTGGETQYF
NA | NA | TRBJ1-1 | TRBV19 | TGTGCCAGTAGGACGGGCAGGGAAACTGAAGCTTTCTTT | CASRTGRETEAFF
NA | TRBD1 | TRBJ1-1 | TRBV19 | TGTGCCAGTAGTATGACCCTAGACAGGGGTCTGCCTGAAGCTTTCTTT | CASSMTLDRGLPEAFF
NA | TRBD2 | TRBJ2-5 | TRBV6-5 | TGTGCCAGCAGTTCATGGACTAGCGGGGGCCAAGAGACCCAGTACTTC | CASSSWTSGGQETQYF
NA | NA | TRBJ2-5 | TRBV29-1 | TGCAGCGTTGAAGATGGGGGGCAAGAGACCCAGTACTTC | CSVEDGGQETQYF
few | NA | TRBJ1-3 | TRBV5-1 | TGCGCCAGCAGCTTACCAGGGGCCCCCTCTGGAAACACCATATATTTT | CASSLPGAPSGNTIYF
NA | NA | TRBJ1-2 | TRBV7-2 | TGTGCCAGCAGCTTAGGGGGAGGGGATAGCAATGGCTACACCTTC | CASSLGGGDSNGYTF
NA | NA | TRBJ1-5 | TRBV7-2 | TGTGCCAGCAGCCTTAGCAGGGAACTGCCCCAGCATTTT | CASSLSRELPQHF
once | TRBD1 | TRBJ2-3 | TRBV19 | TGTGCCAGTAGTGTCCAGGGGGTCCCAGATACGCAGTATTTT | CASSVQGVPDTQYF
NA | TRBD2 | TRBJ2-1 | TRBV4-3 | TGCGCCAGCAGCCAAGGTGGACTAGCGGGGCCTGCTGAGCAGTTCTTC | CASSQGGLAGPAEQFF
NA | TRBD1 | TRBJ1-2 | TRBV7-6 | TGTGCCAGCAGCTTAGGGGGACAGGGGGCCTATGGCTACACCTTC | CASSLGGQGAYGYTF
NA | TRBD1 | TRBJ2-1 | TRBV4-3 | TGCGCCAGCAGCCAGAGCACAGGGGGCGCCTACAATGAGCAGTTCTTC | CASSQSTGGAYNEQFF
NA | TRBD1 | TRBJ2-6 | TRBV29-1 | TGCAGCGTCAAAAAAAGGGACAGGGAGGGATCTGGGGCCAACGTCCTGACTTTC | CSVKKRDREGSGANVLTF
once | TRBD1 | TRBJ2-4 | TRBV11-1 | TGTGCCAGCAGCTTAGCGTTGGGACAGTGGAACATTCAGTACTTC | CASSLALGQWNIQYF
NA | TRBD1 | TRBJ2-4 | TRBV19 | TGTGCCAGTAGCAACACAGGGGGGAACATTCAGTACTTC | CASSNTGGNIQYF
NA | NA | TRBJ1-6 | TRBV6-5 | TGTGCCAGCACAATCCAGGCAGGGGTCAATTCACCCCTCCACTTT | CASTIQAGVNSPLHF
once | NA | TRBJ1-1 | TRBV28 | TGTGCCAGCAGTTCCCTCTCAACCGGGACTAGACTGGGTGAAGCTTTCTTT | CASSSLSTGTRLGEAFF
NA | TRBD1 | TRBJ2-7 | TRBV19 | TGTGCCAGTAGTATATCTGGGACAGGGACCTACGAGCAGTACTTC | CASSISGTGTYEQYF
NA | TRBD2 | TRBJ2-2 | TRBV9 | TGTGCCAGCAGCCCACTCCGGACTAGCGGGGGTCCCACCGGGGAGCTGTTTTTT | CASSPLRTSGGPTGELFF
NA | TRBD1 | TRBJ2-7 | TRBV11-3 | TGTGCCAGCAGCTTAGATCGGGGACAGATAGGGGACGAGCAGTACTTC | CASSLDRGQIGDEQYF
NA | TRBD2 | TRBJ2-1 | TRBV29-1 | TGCAGCGCTAAACTAGCGGGAGGAGGTAATGAGCAGTTCTTC | CSAKLAGGGNEQFF
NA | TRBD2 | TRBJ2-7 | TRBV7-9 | TGTGCCAGCAGCACGCCTGGAGCGGGACCTCACTACGAGCAGTACTTC | CASSTPGAGPHYEQYF
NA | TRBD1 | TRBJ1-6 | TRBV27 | TGTGCCAGCAGATGGGACAGGGCTAATAATTCACCCCTCCACTTT | CASRWDRANNSPLHF
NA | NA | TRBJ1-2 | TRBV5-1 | TGCGCCAGCAGCCCAGGCCTTGGCTACACCTTC | CASSPGLGYTF
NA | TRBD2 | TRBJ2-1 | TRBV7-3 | TGTGCCAGCAGCTCACCGGGGGGACGCGGTGTTGTGCAGTTCTTC | CASSSPGGRGVVQFF
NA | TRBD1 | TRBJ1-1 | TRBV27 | TGTGCCAGCTTTTTCGGTGGGAGACAGGGGGGGACTGAAGCTTTCTTT | CASFFGGRQGGTEAFF
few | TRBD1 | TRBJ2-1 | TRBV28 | TGTGCCAGCAGTCCCCGGGACAGGGAATCGAATGAGCAGTTCTTC | CASSPRDRESNEQFF
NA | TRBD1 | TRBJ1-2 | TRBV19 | TGTGCCAGTAGTATTCGGGCAGGGGGCAAGAATGGCTACACCTTC | CASSIRAGGKNGYTF
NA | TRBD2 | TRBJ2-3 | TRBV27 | TGTGCCAGCAGTCTCTCGATGCGGAATAGCGGGCCGGGGAGCACAGATACGCAGTATTTT | CASSLSMRNSGPGSTDTQYF
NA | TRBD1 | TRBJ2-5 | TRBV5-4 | TGTGCCAGCAGCCCCGGACAGGGGCCAGAGACCCAGTACTTC | CASSPGQGPETQYF
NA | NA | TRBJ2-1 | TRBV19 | TGTGCCAGTAGGGAGGGGGGGGGCAATGAGCAGTTCTTC | CASREGGGNEQFF
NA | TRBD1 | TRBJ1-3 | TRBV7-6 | TGTGCCAGCAGTCATCCCGTCGGCGGGGACAGCTCTGGAAACACCATATATTTT | CASSHPVGGDSSGNTIYF